The 5 T cell receptor beta chains below all came from one sample that was sequenced in a study of T cell responses to AZD1222 COVID-19 vaccine. TCRdb's copy holds only in-frame clones and misses some; the assay was immunoSEQ multiplex PCR. The table has 150,000 or so clones, approximately 91% seen once; the top ten hold 0.9% to 1.2%. The specimen comprised peripheral blood, sampled 28 days after the second AZD1222 dose. The receptors come from an adult who received the AZD1222 COVID-19 vaccine.

In its sample, this clone was seen once. The V call is TRBV10-3, the J call TRBJ2-2; D is tentatively TRBD1 or TRBD2 (5 bases each). The CDR3 has 13 amino acids. V was shortened by 8 bases and J by 0 bases, with 7 bases between the two germline ends. Germline CDR1 is ENHRY and CDR2 is SYGVKD. The CDR3 DNA reads as TGTGCCATCGGGGGACCGAACACCGGGGAGCTGTTTTTT. The encoded protein is CAIGGPNTGELFF.

The DNA for the CDR3 is TGTGCCAGCAGCCGAGGGGGACTAGCGGGAGCGGTCGAGCAGTACTTC. It specifies CASSRGGLAGAVEQYF. The chain has TRBV7-8 and TRBJ2-7; 14 nucleotides line up with TRBD2. This CDR3 spans 16 amino acids. Germline V lookup: CDR1 SGHVS, CDR2 FQNEAQ. The J segment lost 6 bases and the V segment lost 5 bases, leaving 9 bases of the junction unmatched.

The chain combines TRBV5-6 with TRBJ1-2; TRBD1 is a possible D gene (6 bases). The V end was cut by 4 bases, the J end by 4 bases, with 20 bases between. Germline V gene data show CDR1 as SGHDT and CDR2 as YYEEEE. The CDR3 runs 16 residues. This CDR3 is CASSAAGVPNFYGYTF. DNA for the CDR3: TGTGCCAGCAGCGCGGCAGGGGTACCAAACTTCTATGGCTACACCTTC.

The chain employs TRBV29-1 and TRBJ2-7, with 10 bases fitting TRBD2. V was clipped by 1 base and J by 6 bases; unmatched bases: 12. CDR3 size: 16 residues. Germline loops: CDR1 SQVTM, CDR2 ANQGSEA. CDR3 loop: CSVEVLAGVNLPEQYF. The CDR3 nucleotides are TGCAGCGTTGAAGTTCTAGCGGGAGTGAACCTACCCGAGCAGTACTTC.

This clone occurred many times. The chain combines TRBV28 with TRBJ1-3; the D is unclear. The germline V gene has CDR1 MDHEN and CDR2 SYDVKM. The CDR3 has 15 residues. The V end was cut by 6 bases, the J end by 0 bases, with 12 bases between. DNA for the CDR3: TGTGCCAGCAGCGTAGGACCGAACTCTGGAAACACCATATATTTT. It translates to CASSVGPNSGNTIYF.